This T cell receptor (beta chain) is drawn from a study of brain T cells in children with intractable seizures. Surgery cases with the highest brain T cell transcript signatures were chosen for sequencing. V shed 5 bases and J shed 3 bases, with 6 bases lying between them. Germline V gene sequence: CDR1 KGHDR, CDR2 SFDVKD. CDR3 length equals 12 residues. Some clones are missing from TCRdb's copy, which holds only in-frame ones; the method was immunoSEQ multiplex PCR. This table holds 70,000 to 90,000 clones, under 95% found once. The sequences come from peripheral blood, collected at surgery. The TCR comes from a boy younger than two with tuberous sclerosis and intractable seizures. The V gene is TRBV24-1, the J gene TRBJ1-1; D is undetermined. CDR3 bases: TGTGCCACCAGTGCCGGGGACACTGAAGCTTTCTTT. Its translation: CATSAGDTEAFF.